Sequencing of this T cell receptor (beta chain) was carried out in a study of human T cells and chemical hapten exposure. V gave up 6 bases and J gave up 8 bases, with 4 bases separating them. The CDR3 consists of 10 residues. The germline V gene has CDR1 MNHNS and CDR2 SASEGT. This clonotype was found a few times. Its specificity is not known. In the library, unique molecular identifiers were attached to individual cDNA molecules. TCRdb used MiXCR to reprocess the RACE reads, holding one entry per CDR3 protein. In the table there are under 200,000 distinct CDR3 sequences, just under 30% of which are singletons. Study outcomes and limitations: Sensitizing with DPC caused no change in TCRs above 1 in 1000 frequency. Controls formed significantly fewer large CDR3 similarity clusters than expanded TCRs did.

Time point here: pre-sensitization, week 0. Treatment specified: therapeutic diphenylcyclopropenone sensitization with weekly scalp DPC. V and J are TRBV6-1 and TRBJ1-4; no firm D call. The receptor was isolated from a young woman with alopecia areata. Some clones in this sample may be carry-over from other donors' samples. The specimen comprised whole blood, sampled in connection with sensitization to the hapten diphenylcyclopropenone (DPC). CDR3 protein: CASRSEKLFF. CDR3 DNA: TGTGCCAGCAGGTCCGAAAAACTGTTTTTT.